The sequence of this TCR beta chain was determined in a study of T cells of healthy individuals. This clonotype was detected ten times or more. The J segment lost 4 bases and the V segment lost 1 base, leaving 10 bases of the junction unmatched. Germline CDR1 is SGHTA and CDR2 is FQGNSA. CDR3 size: 18 residues. TCRdb re-analysed the 5' RACE reads in MiXCR, keeping a single row per CDR3 protein. The profile shows about 82,000 distinct CDR3 sequences, 5% of them singletons. The clonotype was recovered from a female donor in good health. The V gene is TRBV7-2, the J gene TRBJ2-5; TRBD2 agrees at 12 bases. CDR3 DNA: TGTGCCAGCAGCTTAGGAAAGGTTCTAGCGGGAGGGCGAGAGACCCAGTACTTC. Translating gives CASSLGKVLAGGRETQYF.